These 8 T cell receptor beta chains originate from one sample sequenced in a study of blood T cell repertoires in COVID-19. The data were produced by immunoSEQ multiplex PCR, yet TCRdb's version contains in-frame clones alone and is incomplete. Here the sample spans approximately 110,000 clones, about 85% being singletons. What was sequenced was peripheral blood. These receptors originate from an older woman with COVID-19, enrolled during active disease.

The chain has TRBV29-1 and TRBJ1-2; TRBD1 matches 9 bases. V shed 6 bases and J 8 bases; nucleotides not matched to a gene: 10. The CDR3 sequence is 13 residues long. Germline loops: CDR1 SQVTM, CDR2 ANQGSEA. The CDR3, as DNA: TGCAGCGTCCAACAGGGGGCAGGAGGCGGCTACACCTTC. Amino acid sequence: CSVQQGAGGGYTF.

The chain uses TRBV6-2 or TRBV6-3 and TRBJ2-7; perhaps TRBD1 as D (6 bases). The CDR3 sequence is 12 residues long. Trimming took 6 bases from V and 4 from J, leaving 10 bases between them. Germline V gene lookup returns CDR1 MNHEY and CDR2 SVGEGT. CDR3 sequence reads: CASSPQGYEQYF. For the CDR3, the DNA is TGTGCCAGCAGCCCACAGGGTTACGAGCAGTACTTC.

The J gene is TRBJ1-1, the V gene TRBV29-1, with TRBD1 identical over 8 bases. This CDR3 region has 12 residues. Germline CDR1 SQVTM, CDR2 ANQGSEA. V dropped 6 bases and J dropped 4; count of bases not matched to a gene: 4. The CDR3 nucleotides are TGCAGCGTCGGACAGGGATCCACTGAAGCTTTCTTT. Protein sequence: CSVGQGSTEAFF.

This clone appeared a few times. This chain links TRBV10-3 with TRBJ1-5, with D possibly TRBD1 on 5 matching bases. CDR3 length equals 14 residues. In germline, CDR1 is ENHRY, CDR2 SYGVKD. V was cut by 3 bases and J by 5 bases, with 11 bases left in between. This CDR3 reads CAISEGTEHQPQHF. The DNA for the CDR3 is TGTGCCATCAGTGAAGGGACTGAGCATCAGCCCCAGCATTTT.

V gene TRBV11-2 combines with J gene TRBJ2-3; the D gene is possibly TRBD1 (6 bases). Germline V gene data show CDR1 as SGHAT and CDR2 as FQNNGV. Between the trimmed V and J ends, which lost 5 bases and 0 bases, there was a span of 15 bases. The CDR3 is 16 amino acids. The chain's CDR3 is CASSAKWGLSTDTQYF. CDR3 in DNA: TGTGCCAGCAGCGCCAAGTGGGGGCTAAGCACAGATACGCAGTATTTT.

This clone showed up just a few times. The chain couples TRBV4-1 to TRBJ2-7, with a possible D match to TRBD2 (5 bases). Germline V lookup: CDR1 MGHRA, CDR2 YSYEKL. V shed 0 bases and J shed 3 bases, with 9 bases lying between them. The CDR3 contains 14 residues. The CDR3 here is CASSQEPGSYEQYF. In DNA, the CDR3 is TGCGCCAGCAGCCAAGAGCCGGGAAGCTACGAGCAGTACTTC.

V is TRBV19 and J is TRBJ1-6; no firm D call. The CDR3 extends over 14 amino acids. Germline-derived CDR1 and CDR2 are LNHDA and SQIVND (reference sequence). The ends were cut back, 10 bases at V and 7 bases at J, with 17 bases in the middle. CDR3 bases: TGTGCCACCTCTATTAGGCAGGCCAATTCACCCCTCCACTTT. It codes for CATSIRQANSPLHF.

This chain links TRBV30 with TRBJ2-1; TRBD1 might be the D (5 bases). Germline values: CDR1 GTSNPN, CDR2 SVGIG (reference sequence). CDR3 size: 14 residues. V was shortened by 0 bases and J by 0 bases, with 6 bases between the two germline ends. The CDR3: CAWSVRVSYNEQFF. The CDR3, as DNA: TGTGCCTGGAGTGTCAGGGTCTCCTACAATGAGCAGTTCTTC.